This T cell receptor beta chain was identified during a study of blood T cell repertoires in COVID-19. Per the original methods: Amplification with reference gene primers provided the estimates of nucleated cell counts. The repertoire was sequenced with immunoSEQ multiplex PCR; TCRdb's copy has only in-frame clones and lacks some. The D gene and trimming were derived from the DNA, and the V and J assignments and clone size from that table. The repertoire includes over 90,000 clones, roughly 70% of them detected once, and just under 4% sits in the top ten. Those enrolled in Seattle joined during active infection and were followed longitudinally afterward. The CDR3 totals 13 residues. Trimming took off 3 bases at V and 4 bases at J, with 4 bases between the two ends. Germline CDR1 KGHSH, CDR2 LQKENI.

Sequencing was carried out using peripheral blood. V is TRBV18 and J is TRBJ1-6; no clear D. The sequence was collected from an older man with COVID-19, enrolled during active disease. The CDR3 region has the DNA TGTGCCAGCTCACCGAGTTATAATTCACCCCTCCACTTT. This sequence encodes CASSPSYNSPLHF.